These 6 T cell receptor beta chains were all obtained from the same sample, sequenced in a study of vaccination and CD4 T cells after COVID-19. These TCRs' antigens remain unknown. Treatment specified: roughly nine-day PBMC culture with coronavirus spike peptide pools or control peptides (ViraFEST assay). At the Johns Hopkins FTIC core, DNA taken from cultured CD4+ T cells was sequenced by way of the Oncomine TCR Beta short-read assay. In TCRdb, the PCR reads were re-called with MiXCR into one record per CDR3 protein. In the table there are 8,000 to 9,000 distinct CDR3 sequences, approximately 63% of which are singletons. Sequencing was performed on CD4+ T cells from blood, cultured in vitro. The receptors stem from a human donor who had recovered from COVID-19.

The genes are TRBV20-1 and TRBJ1-2; 10 bases fit TRBD1. Germline-derived CDR1 and CDR2 are DFQATT and SNEGSKA (reference sequence). The CDR3 loop spans 14 amino acids. Trimming removed 7 bases from V and 1 base from J; junction bases left unmatched: 6. The CDR3 sequence: CSVRDRGRNYGYTF. CDR3 nucleotide sequence: TGCAGTGTTCGTGACAGGGGGCGTAACTATGGCTACACCTTC.

Only a few counts were recorded for this clonotype. The chain employs TRBV6-7 and TRBJ2-7; D might be TRBD2 (7 bases). TRBV6-7 is known as an ORF, though its function is uncertain. This CDR3 contains 13 residues. Deletions cut 5 bases from V and 9 bases from J, with 17 bases between. The CDR3 region is CASSLPEGGGQYF. The DNA for the CDR3 is TGTGCCAGCAGTCTTCCCGAGGGGGGGGGGCAGTACTTC.

The table lists this clonotype with a count of one. The chain combines TRBV28 with TRBJ1-6, with D possibly TRBD1 on 5 matching bases. Trimming removed 7 bases from V and 5 bases from J, with 15 bases in between. Germline V gives CDR1 MDHEN, CDR2 SYDVKM. The CDR3 is 15 amino acids. The CDR3 region has the DNA TGTGCCAGCACCCTCAGTGGAGGGGATAATTCACCCCTCCACTTT. Its protein is CASTLSGGDNSPLHF.

This chain connects TRBV6-5 to TRBJ1-2; unclear D gene. The CDR3 is 11 residues long. Germline V gives CDR1 MNHEY, CDR2 SVGAGI. Trimming stripped 4 bases from V and 6 bases from J, with 6 bases between. This CDR3 is CASSSLDGYTF. The CDR3 DNA reads TGTGCCAGCAGTTCGCTTGATGGCTACACCTTC.

This rearrangement joins TRBV5-5 to TRBJ2-5; no definite D call. Trimming removed 2 bases at V and 2 bases at J, with 1 base between. Germline V gene lookup returns CDR1 SGHKS and CDR2 YYEKEE (reference sequence). CDR3 length equals 11 residues. CDR3 DNA: TGTGCCAGCAGCTTTCAAGAGACCCAGTACTTC. Translated, it gives CASSFQETQYF.

The chain combines TRBV7-2 with TRBJ2-7, with unresolved D. The CDR3 contains 13 residues. The germline CDR1 and CDR2 sequences are SGHTA and FQGNSA. V was pared by 4 bases and J by 6 bases, with 13 bases between. DNA of the CDR3: TGTGCCAGCAGCTCCCGGGCCCCGGGCGAGCAGTACTTC. Protein product: CASSSRAPGEQYF.